Shown below are 20 T cell receptor beta chains from a single sample sequenced in a study of T cells in Graves' hyperthyroidism and ophthalmopathy. TCR beta CDR3 sequences were amplified from RNA transcripts. The HTBI primer set drove a first-round RT-PCR of the TCR CDR3. TCRdb analysed the multiplex PCR reads with MiXCR anew, one entry per CDR3 protein. The sample consists of hundreds of thousands of distinct CDR3 sequences, about 15% of them appearing once. The sample consisted of blood. All receptors come from a woman aged 25 to 39 with Graves' hyperthyroidism.

This clonotype occurred many times. The V call is TRBV11-2, the J call TRBJ2-7; D gene uncertain. The CDR3 is 12 residues long. Trimming took 4 bases from V and 1 from J, leaving 5 bases between them. The germline CDR1 and CDR2 sequences are SGHAT and FQNNGV. CDR3 loop: CASSSESYEQYF. The CDR3 DNA is TGTGCCAGCAGCTCCGAATCCTACGAGCAGTACTTC.

This CDR3 reads CASSGTSGGARDTQYF. CDR3 in DNA: TGTGCCAGCAGCGGGACTAGCGGGGGGGCCAGGGATACGCAGTATTTT. The rearrangement joins TRBV27 to TRBJ2-3; 16 bases agree with TRBD2. The CDR3 is made up of 16 amino acids. Germline trimming cut 6 bases from V and 6 bases from J; bases unmatched to any gene: 6. Germline V lookup: CDR1 MNHEY, CDR2 SMNVEV (reference sequence).

There are many counts of this clonotype. The rearrangement joins TRBV28 to TRBJ2-7; TRBD2 matches 10 bases. The CDR3 extends over 15 amino acids. J gave up 0 bases and V 6 bases, and 5 bases lay outside the gene matches. Per the germline V gene, CDR1 is MDHEN and CDR2 is SYDVKM. The CDR3 region is CASRDGLAASYEQYF. As DNA, the CDR3 is TGTGCCAGCAGGGATGGACTAGCGGCCTCCTACGAGCAGTACTTC. Full variable domain (remainder filled in from reference TRBV28 and TRBJ2-7): DVKVTQSSRYLVKRTGEKVFLECVQDMDHENMFWYRQDPGLGLRLIYFSYDVKMKEKGDIPEGYSVSREKKERFSLILESASTNQTSMYLCASRDGLAASYEQYFGPGTRLTVT.

This clonotype was found a few times. A much larger clone lies one base from this, so it may be a read error. Likely a read error: the CDR3 ends without its conserved phenylalanine or tryptophan. This rearrangement joins TRBV28 to TRBJ1-1; possibly TRBD1 for D (5 bases). Trimming cost V 7 bases and J 6 bases, with 12 bases left between them. The CDR3 covers 12 residues. The germline gives CDR1 MDHEN, CDR2 SYDVKM. The chain's CDR3 is CASTPGRPEAFL. The CDR3 nucleotides read TGTGCCAGCACCCCGGGACGGCCTGAAGCTTTCCTT.

This clonotype was seen a few times. The rearrangement joins TRBV29-1 to TRBJ1-4; no clear D. Germline V CDR1 and CDR2: SQVTM, ANQGSEA. The CDR3 is made up of 15 amino acids. V was pared by 0 bases and J by 7 bases, with 15 bases between. CDR3 nucleotide sequence: TGCAGCGTTGAAGACAACACCAACTGGGGTGAAAAACTGTTTTTT. It codes for CSVEDNTNWGEKLFF.

The table lists this clonotype with many counts. The chain recombines TRBV12-3 or TRBV12-4 with TRBJ2-3, with D maybe TRBD2 (6 bases). Trimming removed 2 bases at V and 6 bases at J, with 9 bases between. This CDR3 has 13 residues. CDR3 protein: CASSLNRGDTQYF. The DNA of the CDR3 is TGTGCCAGCAGTTTAAACCGGGGGGATACGCAGTATTTT.

V gene TRBV29-1 combines with J gene TRBJ1-1, with D unresolved. In germline, CDR1 is SQVTM, CDR2 ANQGSEA. The CDR3 is 14 amino acids. V lost 3 bases, J lost 2 bases, and 13 bases lay in between. DNA of the CDR3: TGCAGCGTTGACAGCTTTACCCAAAACACTGAAGCTTTCTTT. Translating it yields CSVDSFTQNTEAFF.

A few counts support this clonotype. This chain uses TRBV20-1 with TRBJ2-5; D is undetermined. Trimming took off 6 bases at V and 0 bases at J, with 20 bases between the two ends. This CDR3 has 16 amino acids. Germline V gene sequence: CDR1 DFQATT, CDR2 SNEGSKA (reference sequence). CDR3 loop: CSAPPSFLSDQETQYF. Here the CDR3 DNA reads TGCAGTGCCCCTCCGTCTTTTCTGTCTGACCAAGAGACCCAGTACTTC.

This clonotype was seen at least ten times. The chain combines TRBV28 with TRBJ2-7, with 8 bases aligning to TRBD1. CDR3 size: 17 residues. J was trimmed by 6 bases and V by 6 bases; bases with no gene match: 19. The germline gives CDR1 MDHEN, CDR2 SYDVKM. DNA for the CDR3: TGTGCCAGCAGGGTTTGGACAGGGAGTACCCCCCTGGGCGAGCAGTACTTC. Its protein is CASRVWTGSTPLGEQYF.

This sequence joins TRBV4-1 and TRBJ1-6, with D tentatively TRBD1 (5 bases). Germline CDR1 is MGHRA and CDR2 is YSYEKL. This CDR3 is built from 16 residues. Trimming stripped 1 base from V and 9 bases from J, with 16 bases between. As DNA, the CDR3 is TGCGCCAGCAGCCAAGGACGTTGGGGCCCCATTTCACCCCTCCACTTT. Protein sequence: CASSQGRWGPISPLHF.

The chain has TRBV28 and TRBJ1-2; TRBD1 is a possible D gene (6 bases). CDR1 and CDR2 (germline): MDHEN, SYDVKM. This CDR3 has 12 residues. CDR3 residues: CAGGSLVYGYTF. The DNA for the CDR3 is TGTGCTGGGGGCAGTTTAGTCTATGGCTACACCTTC.

The sample holds a few counts of this clonotype. The chain recombines TRBV14 with TRBJ2-2, with D perhaps TRBD2 (6 bases). Germline CDR1 reads SGHDN; CDR2 reads FVKESK. The length of the CDR3 is 15 residues. V lost 1 base and J lost 3, with 9 bases in between. For the CDR3, the DNA is TGTGCCAGCAGCCAAGTGGGAGGACACACCGGGGAGCTGTTTTTT. Translating it yields CASSQVGGHTGELFF.

This sequence joins TRBV20-1 and TRBJ1-6, with D perhaps matching TRBD1 (5 bases). Germline CDR1 and CDR2: DFQATT and SNEGSKA (reference sequence). The CDR3 length is 13 residues. V lost 4 bases to trimming and J lost 4 bases, with 8 bases between them. The chain's CDR3 is CSAKTDYNSPLHF. CDR3 DNA sequence: TGCAGTGCTAAGACAGATTATAATTCACCCCTCCACTTT.

This clonotype has at least ten counts. This CDR3 reads CASSLRGADPYEQYF. The CDR3, as DNA: TGTGCCAGCAGCTTAAGAGGTGCCGACCCCTACGAGCAGTACTTC. The V and J genes are TRBV7-2 and TRBJ2-7; D call uncertain. The V end lost 2 bases, the J end lost 2 bases, and 13 bases lay between the germline ends. CDR1 is SGHTA and CDR2 is FQGNSA in the germline V gene. The CDR3 consists of 15 residues.

This clonotype occurred many times. The V gene is TRBV11-2, the J gene TRBJ2-3; possibly TRBD2 for D (6 bases). CDR1 is SGHAT, CDR2 FQNNGV, per germline. Trimming removed 3 bases at V and 3 bases at J, with 13 bases between. The CDR3 runs to 15 residues. This CDR3 is CASSLSGSGTDTQYF. Written as DNA, the CDR3 is TGTGCCAGCAGCTTGAGCGGGTCGGGAACAGATACGCAGTATTTT.

The genes are TRBV7-8 and TRBJ1-1, with a weak D call TRBD1 (6 bases). The CDR3 has 14 residues. V was shortened by 5 bases and J by 5 bases, with 15 bases between the two germline ends. Germline V CDR1 and CDR2: SGHVS, FQNEAQ. Written as DNA, the CDR3 is TGTGCCAGCAGCCTCAAAAGGGGGATAACTGAAGCTTTCTTT. Protein sequence: CASSLKRGITEAFF.

V usage is TRBV20-1 and J usage is TRBJ1-5; no reliable D call. Germline V gene lookup returns CDR1 DFQATT and CDR2 SNEGSKA (reference sequence). CDR3 size: 13 residues. V was clipped by 6 bases and J by 0 bases, with 9 bases between them. CDR3 loop: CSAQLDSNQPQHF. The CDR3 DNA reads TGCAGTGCCCAACTTGATAGCAATCAGCCCCAGCATTTT.

V gene TRBV18 combines with J gene TRBJ1-5, with D tentatively TRBD1 (6 bases). This CDR3 comprises 15 residues. Trimming left V 0 bases short and J 9 bases short, with 15 bases between. CDR1 is KGHSH and CDR2 is LQKENI in the germline V gene. CDR3 bases: TGTGCCAGCTCACCACCGGGACAACCGGGTGGGCCCCAGCATTTT. Translated: CASSPPGQPGGPQHF.

The chain recombines TRBV20-1 with TRBJ2-2; perhaps TRBD2 as D (7 bases). The germline CDR1 and CDR2 sequences are DFQATT and SNEGSKA (reference sequence). Deletions cut 3 bases from V and 6 bases from J, with 20 bases between. The CDR3 is 16 residues long. CDR3 sequence reads: CSARGQGGGSPGELFF. The CDR3 coding sequence is TGCAGTGCTAGGGGCCAAGGGGGAGGGAGCCCCGGGGAGCTGTTTTTT.

The chain employs TRBV30 and TRBJ1-5; D is undetermined. Germline CDR1 and CDR2: GTSNPN and SVGIG (reference sequence). The CDR3 is 13 amino acids. V lost 3 bases and J 7 bases, leaving 13 bases between the germline ends. CDR3: CAWSLGTGQPQHF. CDR3 in DNA: TGTGCCTGGAGCCTCGGTACCGGCCAGCCCCAGCATTTT.